This T cell receptor (beta chain) was sequenced for a study of cytomegalovirus exposure and HLA in healthy donors. Study-level background: The 90 to 150 validation repertoires, a later analysis reported, used the same platform as the 550 to 700 repertoires from the first cohort. Study results and caveats: Through in vitro validation, three CMV-associated chains were shown to be specific for CMV antigens. The study designated 150 or so TCR beta chains cytomegalovirus-associated.

Profiling relied on immunoSEQ multiplex PCR, and the TCRdb table lists in-frame clones only, not all of them. Found here are 100,000 to 120,000 clones, approximately 94% of them singletons; the top ten hold around 0.65%. Regarding this clone: Its target is not known.

The CDR3 length is 15 residues. CDR1 MGHRA and CDR2 YSYEKL come from the germline V gene. V gave up 3 bases and J gave up 1 base; unmatched junction bases: 5. The donors formed part of the 120-subject validation cohort, distinct from the approximately 630-subject first cohort. The TCR was taken from a woman aged 18-29 years in good health and CMV-seronegative. The material sequenced was PBMCs. The J gene is TRBJ1-2, the V gene TRBV4-1, with 7 bases that match TRBD1. The CDR3 spells CASSQIDRDNYGYTF. CDR3 sequence (DNA): TGCGCCAGCAGCCAGATCGACAGGGATAACTATGGCTACACCTTC.